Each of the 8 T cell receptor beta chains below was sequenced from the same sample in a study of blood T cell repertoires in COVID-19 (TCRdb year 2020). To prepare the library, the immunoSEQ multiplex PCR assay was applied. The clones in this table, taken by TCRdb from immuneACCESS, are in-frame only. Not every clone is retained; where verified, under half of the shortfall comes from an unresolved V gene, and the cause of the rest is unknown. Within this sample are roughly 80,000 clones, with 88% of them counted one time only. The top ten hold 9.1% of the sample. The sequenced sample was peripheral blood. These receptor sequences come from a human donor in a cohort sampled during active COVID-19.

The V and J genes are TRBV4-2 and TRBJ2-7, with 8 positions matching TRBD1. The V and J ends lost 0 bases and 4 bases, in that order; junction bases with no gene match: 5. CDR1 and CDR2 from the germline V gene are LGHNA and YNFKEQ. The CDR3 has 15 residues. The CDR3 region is CASSQDGTGNYEQYF. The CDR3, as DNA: TGTGCCAGCAGCCAAGATGGGACAGGAAATTACGAGCAGTACTTC.

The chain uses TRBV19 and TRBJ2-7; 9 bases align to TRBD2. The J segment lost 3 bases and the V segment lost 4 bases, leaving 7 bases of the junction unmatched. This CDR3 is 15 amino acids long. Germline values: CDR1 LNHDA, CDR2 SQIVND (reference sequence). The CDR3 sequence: CASSKVLAGNYEQYF. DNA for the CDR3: TGTGCCAGTAGTAAGGTACTAGCGGGTAACTACGAGCAGTACTTC.

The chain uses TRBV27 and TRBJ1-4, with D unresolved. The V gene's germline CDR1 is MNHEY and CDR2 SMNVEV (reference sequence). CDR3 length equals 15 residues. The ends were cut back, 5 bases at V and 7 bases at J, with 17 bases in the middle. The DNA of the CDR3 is TGTGCCAGCAGTCCATGGAGCCAGCTGGGTGAAAAACTGTTTTTT. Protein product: CASSPWSQLGEKLFF. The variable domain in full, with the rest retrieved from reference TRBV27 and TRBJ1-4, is EAQVTQNPRYLITVTGKKLTVTCSQNMNHEYMSWYRQDPGLGLRQIYYSMNVEVTDKGDVPEGYKVSRKEKRNFPLILESPSPNQTSLYFCASSPWSQLGEKLFFGSGTQLSVL.

In DNA, the CDR3 is TGTGCCTGGAGTGCACAGGGGGCCAATAATTCACCCCTCCACTTT. Translating gives CAWSAQGANNSPLHF. This chain joins TRBV30 and TRBJ1-6, with 9 nucleotides matching TRBD1. The CDR3 has 15 amino acids. V shed 1 base and J 5 bases; nucleotides not matched to a gene: 3. Germline assignment: CDR1 GTSNPN and CDR2 SVGIG (reference sequence).

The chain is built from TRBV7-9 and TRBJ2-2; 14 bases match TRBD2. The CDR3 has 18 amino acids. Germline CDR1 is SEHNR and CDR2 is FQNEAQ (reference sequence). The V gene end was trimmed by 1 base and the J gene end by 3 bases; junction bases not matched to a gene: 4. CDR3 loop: CASSLGTSGGPDTGELFF. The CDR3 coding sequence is TGTGCCAGCAGCTTAGGGACTAGCGGGGGGCCCGACACCGGGGAGCTGTTTTTT.

The CDR3 DNA reads TGTGCCAGTAGTATGGTAGCGGGGGCCACCGGGGAGCTGTTTTTT. Translating gives CASSMVAGATGELFF. This rearrangement joins TRBV19 to TRBJ2-2; TRBD2 matches at 9 bases. The V gene's germline CDR1 is LNHDA and CDR2 SQIVND (reference sequence). The CDR3 has 15 amino acids. V lost 3 bases to trimming and J lost 4 bases; unmatched junction nucleotides: 3.

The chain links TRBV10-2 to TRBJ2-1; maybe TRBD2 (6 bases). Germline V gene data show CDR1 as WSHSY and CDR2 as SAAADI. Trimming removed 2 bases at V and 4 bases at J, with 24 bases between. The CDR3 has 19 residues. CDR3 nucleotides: TGCGCCAGCAGTGAGCCACCCAATCCTACTAGCAAGTCGTACAATGAGCAGTTCTTC. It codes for CASSEPPNPTSKSYNEQFF.

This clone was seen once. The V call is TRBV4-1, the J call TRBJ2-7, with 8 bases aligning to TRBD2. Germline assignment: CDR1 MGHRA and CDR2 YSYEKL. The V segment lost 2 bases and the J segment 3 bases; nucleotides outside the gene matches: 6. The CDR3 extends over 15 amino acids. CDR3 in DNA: TGCGCCAGCAGCCAACCCACGGGAGGGGGCTACGAGCAGTACTTC. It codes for CASSQPTGGGYEQYF.